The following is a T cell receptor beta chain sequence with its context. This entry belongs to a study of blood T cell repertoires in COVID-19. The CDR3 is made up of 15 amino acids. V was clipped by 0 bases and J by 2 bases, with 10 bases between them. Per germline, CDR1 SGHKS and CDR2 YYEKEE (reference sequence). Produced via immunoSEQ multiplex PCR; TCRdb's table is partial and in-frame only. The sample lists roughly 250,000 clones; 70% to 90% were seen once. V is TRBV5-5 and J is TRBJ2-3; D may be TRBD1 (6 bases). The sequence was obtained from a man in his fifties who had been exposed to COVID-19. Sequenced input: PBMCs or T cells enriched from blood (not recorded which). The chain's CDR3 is CASSLADRFTDTQYF. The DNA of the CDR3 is TGTGCCAGCAGCTTGGCGGACAGATTCACAGATACGCAGTATTTT.